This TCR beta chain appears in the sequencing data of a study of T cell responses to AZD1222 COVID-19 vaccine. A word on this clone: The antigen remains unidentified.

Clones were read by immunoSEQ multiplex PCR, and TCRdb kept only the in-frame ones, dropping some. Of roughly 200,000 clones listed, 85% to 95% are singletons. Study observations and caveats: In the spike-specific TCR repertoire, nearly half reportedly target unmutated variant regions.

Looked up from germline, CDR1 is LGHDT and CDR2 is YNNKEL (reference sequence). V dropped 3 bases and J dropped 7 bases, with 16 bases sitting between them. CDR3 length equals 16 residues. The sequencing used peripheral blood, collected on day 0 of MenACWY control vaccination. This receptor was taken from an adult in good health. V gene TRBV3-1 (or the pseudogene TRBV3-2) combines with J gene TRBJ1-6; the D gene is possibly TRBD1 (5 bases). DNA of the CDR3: TGTGCCAGCAGCCACCCCAGAGGGACCGAGAATTCACCCCTCCACTTT. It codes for CASSHPRGTENSPLHF.